The entry below describes one TCR beta chain. While infection was still active, Seattle patients were enrolled and then followed longitudinally. The data are from a study of blood T cell repertoires in COVID-19. Study background: From the United States, Italy and Spain came samples of acute and convalescent COVID-19.

Per germline, CDR1 SGHTA and CDR2 FQGNSA. The CDR3 totals 14 residues. Trimming took 2 bases from V and 16 from J, leaving 18 bases between them. Data came from immunoSEQ multiplex PCR; TCRdb stores just in-frame clones and leaves some out. This table has approximately 290,000 clones, 70% to 90% appearing once. The gene calls are TRBV7-2 and TRBJ1-6, with TRBD1 as a possible D gene (6 bases). This TCR was sampled from a human donor with COVID-19, enrolled during active disease. The donor label of this sample is uncertain. Input material: peripheral blood. CDR3 region: CASSLPTLRGLLHF. The CDR3 DNA reads TGTGCCAGCAGCTTACCGACCCTCAGGGGCCTGCTCCACTTT. Using reference TRBV7-2 and TRBJ1-6 for the parts outside the CDR3, the full variable domain is GAGVSQSPSNKVTEKGKDVELRCDPISGHTALYWYRQSLGQGLEFLIYFQGNSAPDKSGLPSDRFSAERTGGSVSTLTIQRTQQEDSAVYLCASSLPTLRGLLHFGNGTRLTVT.